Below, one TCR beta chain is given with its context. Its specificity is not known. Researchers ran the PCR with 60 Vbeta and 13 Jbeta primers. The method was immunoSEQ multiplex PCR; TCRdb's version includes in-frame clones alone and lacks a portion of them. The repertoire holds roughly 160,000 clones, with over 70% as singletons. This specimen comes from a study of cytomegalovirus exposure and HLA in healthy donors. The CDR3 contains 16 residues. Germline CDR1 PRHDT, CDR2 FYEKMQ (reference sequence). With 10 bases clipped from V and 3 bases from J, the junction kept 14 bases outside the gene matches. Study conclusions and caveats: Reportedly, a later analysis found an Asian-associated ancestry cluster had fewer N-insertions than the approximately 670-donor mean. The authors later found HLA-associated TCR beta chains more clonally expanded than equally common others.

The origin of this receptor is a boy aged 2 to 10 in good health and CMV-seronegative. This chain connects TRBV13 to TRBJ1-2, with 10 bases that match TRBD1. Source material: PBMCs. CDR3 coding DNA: TGTGCCACCGAGGGGCATCGGACAGGGGGAGACTATGGCTACACCTTC. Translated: CATEGHRTGGDYGYTF.